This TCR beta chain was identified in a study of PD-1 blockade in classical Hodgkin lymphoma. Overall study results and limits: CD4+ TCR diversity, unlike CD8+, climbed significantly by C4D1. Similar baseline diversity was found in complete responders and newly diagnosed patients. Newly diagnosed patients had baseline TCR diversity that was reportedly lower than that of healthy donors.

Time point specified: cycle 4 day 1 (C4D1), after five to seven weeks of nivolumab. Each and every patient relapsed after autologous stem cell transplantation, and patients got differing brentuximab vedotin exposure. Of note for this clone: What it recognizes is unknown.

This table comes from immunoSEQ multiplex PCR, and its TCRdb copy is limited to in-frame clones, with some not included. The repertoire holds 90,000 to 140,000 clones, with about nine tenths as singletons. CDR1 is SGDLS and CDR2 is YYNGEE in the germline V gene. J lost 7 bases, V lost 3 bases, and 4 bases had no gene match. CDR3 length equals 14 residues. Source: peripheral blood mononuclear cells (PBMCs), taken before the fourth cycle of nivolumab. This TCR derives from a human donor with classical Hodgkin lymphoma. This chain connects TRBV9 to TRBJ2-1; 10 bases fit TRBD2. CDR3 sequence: CASSAGLALNEQFF. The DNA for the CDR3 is TGTGCCAGCAGCGCGGGACTAGCGCTGAATGAGCAGTTCTTC.